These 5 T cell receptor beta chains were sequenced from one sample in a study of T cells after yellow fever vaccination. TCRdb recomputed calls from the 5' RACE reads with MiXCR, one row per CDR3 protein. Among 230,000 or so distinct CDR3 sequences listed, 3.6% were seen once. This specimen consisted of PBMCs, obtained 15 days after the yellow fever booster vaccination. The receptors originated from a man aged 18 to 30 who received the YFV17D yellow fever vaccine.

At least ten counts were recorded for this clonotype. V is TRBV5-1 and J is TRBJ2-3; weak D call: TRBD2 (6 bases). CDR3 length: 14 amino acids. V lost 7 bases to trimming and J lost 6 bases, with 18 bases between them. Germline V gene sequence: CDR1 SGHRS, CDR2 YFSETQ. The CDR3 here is CASSPGGSGDTQYF. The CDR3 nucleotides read TGCGCCAGCTCTCCTGGGGGGTCCGGGGATACGCAGTATTTT.

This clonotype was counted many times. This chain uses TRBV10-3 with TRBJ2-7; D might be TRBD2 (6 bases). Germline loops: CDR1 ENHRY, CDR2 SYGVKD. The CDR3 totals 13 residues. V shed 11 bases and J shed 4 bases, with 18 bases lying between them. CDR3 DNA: TGTGCCCCCTTGGAGGGGTCCTTTTACGAGCAGTACGTC. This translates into CAPLEGSFYEQYV.

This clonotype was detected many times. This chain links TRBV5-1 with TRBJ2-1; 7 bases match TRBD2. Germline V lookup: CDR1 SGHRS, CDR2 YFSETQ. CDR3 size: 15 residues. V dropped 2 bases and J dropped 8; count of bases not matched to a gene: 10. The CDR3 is CASSLRLGGKDEQFF. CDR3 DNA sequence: TGCGCCAGCAGCTTAAGGTTGGGGGGGAAGGATGAGCAGTTCTTC.

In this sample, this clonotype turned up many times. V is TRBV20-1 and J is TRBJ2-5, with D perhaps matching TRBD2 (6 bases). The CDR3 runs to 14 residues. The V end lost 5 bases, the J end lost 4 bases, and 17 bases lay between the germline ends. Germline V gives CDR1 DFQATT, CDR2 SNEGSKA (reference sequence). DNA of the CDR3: TGCAGTGCTGCCCCGGGAGCCCCAGGAGAGACCCAGTACTTC. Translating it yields CSAAPGAPGETQYF.

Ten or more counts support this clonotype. The CDR3 DNA follows: TGTGCCAGCAGCTTGGGCCAAGAAAGGGAGCTGTTTTTT. Protein sequence: CASSLGQERELFF. V and J are TRBV5-6 and TRBJ2-2, with unresolved D. Germline assignment: CDR1 SGHDT and CDR2 YYEEEE. V was clipped by 0 bases and J by 9 bases, with 9 bases between them. The length of the CDR3 is 13 residues.